The 25 T cell receptor beta chains given below trace back to one sample, sequenced in a study of early T cells in non-severe SARS-CoV-2 infection. MiXCR was run by TCRdb on the 5' RACE reads, yielding one entry per CDR3 protein. The data contain just over 95,000 distinct CDR3 sequences, 11% of them singletons. The sample in question was whole blood, obtained at baseline. These receptors were obtained from an adult who was a healthcare worker with PCR-confirmed SARS-CoV-2 infection or an uninfected control (not recorded which).

This sequence joins TRBV6-2 or TRBV6-3 and TRBJ1-2, with TRBD1 matching over 9 bases. Germline V lookup: CDR1 MNHEY, CDR2 SVGEGT. The CDR3 sequence is 15 residues long. Trimming cost V 5 bases and J 6 bases; bases outside gene matches: 10. CDR3 loop: CASSPNRDRDDGYTF. The CDR3 DNA is TGTGCCAGCAGTCCGAACCGGGACAGGGATGATGGCTACACCTTC.

This clonotype was picked up many times. J is TRBJ1-5 and V is TRBV30; tentative D call: TRBD1 (5 bases). V lost 4 bases, J lost 6 bases, and 13 bases lay in between. The length of the CDR3 is 13 residues. CDR1 is GTSNPN and CDR2 is SVGIG in the germline V gene (reference sequence). The CDR3 DNA reads as TGTGCCTGGACGGGGGATGCGAGTCAGCCCCAGCATTTT. Translating gives CAWTGDASQPQHF.

The chain couples TRBV7-9 to TRBJ2-7, with 7 nucleotides matching TRBD2. The J segment lost 2 bases and the V segment lost 4 bases, leaving 11 bases of the junction unmatched. Germline CDR1 reads SEHNR; CDR2 reads FQNEAQ (reference sequence). The CDR3 loop spans 16 amino acids. CDR3 sequence: CASSSPRAGMTYEQYF. The CDR3, as DNA: TGTGCCAGCAGCTCCCCAAGAGCGGGGATGACCTACGAGCAGTACTTC.

The genes are TRBV10-1 and TRBJ2-3; tentative D call: TRBD2 (6 bases). Deletions cut 7 bases from V and 1 base from J, with 24 bases between. The V gene's germline CDR1 is WNHNN and CDR2 SYGVQD (reference sequence). The CDR3 has 18 residues. CDR3 in amino acids: CASTAWHSGEGGTDTQYF. In nucleotides, the CDR3 is TGCGCCAGCACGGCTTGGCACTCGGGGGAAGGGGGCACAGATACGCAGTATTTT.

Only a few counts were recorded for this clonotype. This chain uses TRBV7-2 with TRBJ2-1; 9 positions agree with TRBD2. V lost 6 bases, J lost 3 bases, and 6 bases stayed unmatched. This CDR3 spans 15 amino acids. CDR1 is SGHTA and CDR2 is FQGNSA in the germline V gene. For the CDR3, the DNA is TGTGCCAGCAGGTTACTAGCGGGCCTCTACAATGAGCAGTTCTTC. Its translation is CASRLLAGLYNEQFF.

This clonotype was detected only a few times. The chain is built from TRBV10-3 and TRBJ1-1, with TRBD1 matching 8 bases. In germline, CDR1 is ENHRY, CDR2 SYGVKD. V dropped 4 bases and J dropped 4; count of bases not matched to a gene: 5. The CDR3 has 14 amino acids. The CDR3 nucleotides read TGTGCCATCAGTGCCTCAGACAGGGGCACTGAAGCTTTCTTT. Translating gives CAISASDRGTEAFF.

This clonotype was seen only a few times. The V gene is TRBV4-2, the J gene TRBJ1-4, with D hard to call. The germline V gene has CDR1 LGHNA and CDR2 YNFKEQ. This CDR3 comprises 15 residues. V gave up 0 bases and J gave up 4 bases, with 9 bases separating them. CDR3 protein: CASSQDRQDNEKLFF. CDR3 nucleotide sequence: TGTGCCAGCAGCCAAGATCGGCAGGATAATGAAAAACTGTTTTTT.

Comments on this clonotype: Its ends do not fully match the called genes, so a read error is possible. The rearrangement uses TRBV2 and TRBJ2-3; D possibly corresponds to TRBD1 (6 bases). CDR3 length: 12 amino acids. The germline gives CDR1 SNHLY, CDR2 FYNNEI. DNA for the CDR3: TGTGCCAGCCGGGACAACACATATACGCAGTATTTT. Amino acids: CASRDNTYTQYF.

The rearrangement links TRBV29-1 to TRBJ1-3, with D uncertain. Germline lookup yields CDR1 SQVTM and CDR2 ANQGSEA. V was shortened by 3 bases and J by 1 base, with 7 bases between the two germline ends. The CDR3 spans 13 residues. DNA for the CDR3: TGCAGCGTTGAGAGGGAATCTGGAAACACCATATATTTT. It is translated as CSVERESGNTIYF.

This clonotype came up a few times. V is TRBV6-5 and J is TRBJ1-1; unclear D gene. The CDR3 loop spans 15 amino acids. Looked up from germline, CDR1 is MNHEY and CDR2 is SVGAGI. The ends were cut back, 2 bases at V and 0 bases at J, with 10 bases in the middle. The CDR3 region is CASSYDLEMNTEAFF. The CDR3 DNA follows: TGTGCCAGCAGTTACGATTTAGAAATGAACACTGAAGCTTTCTTT.

There are many counts of this clonotype. This rearrangement joins TRBV29-1 to TRBJ2-7, with D possibly matching TRBD1 (7 bases). The germline gives CDR1 SQVTM, CDR2 ANQGSEA. The V end lost 3 bases, the J end lost 3 bases, and 12 bases lay between the germline ends. The CDR3 totals 13 residues. For the CDR3, the DNA is TGCAGCGTTGATGGGGGGACAGACTACGAGCAGTACTTC. Its translation is CSVDGGTDYEQYF.

The rearrangement joins TRBV5-1 to TRBJ2-3, with TRBD1 matching over 7 bases. The CDR3 sequence is 19 residues long. Per the germline V gene, CDR1 is SGHRS and CDR2 is YFSETQ. J lost 1 base, V lost 0 bases, and 14 bases had no gene match. The CDR3 region has the DNA TGCGCCAGCAGCTTGGTGGGCCCCTCCGCAGGGGGTGGCACAGATACGCAGTATTTT. Translating it yields CASSLVGPSAGGGTDTQYF.

Remarks on this clonotype: A read error may explain this, as a much larger clone is one base away. The V call is TRBV7-2, the J call TRBJ2-3; D gene unclear. There are 15 residues in the CDR3. Germline loops: CDR1 SGHTA, CDR2 FQGNSA. DNA for the CDR3: TGTGTCAGCAGCTTAACTGGCATGAGCACAGATACGCAGTATTTT. Its protein product is CVSSLTGMSTDTQYF.

The chain links TRBV4-3 to TRBJ2-1; D may be TRBD2 (6 bases). This CDR3 spans 19 amino acids. Germline V lookup: CDR1 LGHNA, CDR2 YSLEER. The ends were cut back, 0 bases at V and 3 bases at J, with 21 bases in the middle. CDR3 DNA: TGCGCCAGCAGCCAAGATTTCGCACTAGCTTCCTCTTTCTACAATGAGCAGTTCTTC. This codes for CASSQDFALASSFYNEQFF.

This clonotype was detected once. The chain has TRBV10-1 and TRBJ2-5; no clear D. This CDR3 contains 13 residues. Trimming stripped 2 bases from V and 3 bases from J, with 7 bases between. CDR1 is WNHNN and CDR2 is SYGVQD in the germline V gene (reference sequence). The CDR3: CASSEKGKETQYF. CDR3 sequence (DNA): TGCGCCAGCAGTGAGAAGGGTAAAGAGACCCAGTACTTC.

This clonotype counts as medium-sized. J is TRBJ2-3 and V is TRBV5-1; D might be TRBD1 or TRBD2, each matching 6 bases. V was clipped by 3 bases and J by 1 base, with 18 bases between them. The CDR3 sequence is 17 residues long. CDR1 SGHRS and CDR2 YFSETQ come from the germline V gene. The CDR3 sequence: CASSSSPGAERTDTQYF. CDR3 nucleotides: TGCGCCAGCAGCTCCTCCCCGGGGGCAGAGCGCACAGATACGCAGTATTTT.

This clonotype was detected many times. The rearrangement uses TRBV20-1 and TRBJ2-1; 13 bases align to TRBD2. In germline, CDR1 is DFQATT, CDR2 SNEGSKA (reference sequence). Trimming removed 3 bases from V and 2 bases from J; junction bases left unmatched: 7. CDR3 length equals 17 residues. CDR3 amino acids: CSASRTSGGLTYNEQFF. The CDR3 DNA follows: TGCAGTGCTAGCCGGACTAGCGGGGGACTTACCTACAATGAGCAGTTCTTC.

This clonotype was recorded a few times. The rearrangement uses TRBV10-2 and TRBJ1-1; D remains unclear. CDR1 WSHSY and CDR2 SAAADI come from the germline V gene. The CDR3 totals 12 residues. The ends were cut back, 6 bases at V and 4 bases at J, with 9 bases in the middle. CDR3 sequence: CASSSQRTEAFF. The CDR3 DNA sequence: TGCGCCAGCAGCAGCCAACGCACTGAAGCTTTCTTT.

V and J are TRBV20-1 and TRBJ2-2, with TRBD2 matching 7 bases. Germline V lookup: CDR1 DFQATT, CDR2 SNEGSKA (reference sequence). CDR3 length: 14 residues. V lost 5 bases, J lost 6 bases, and 9 bases stayed unmatched. For the CDR3, the DNA is TGCAGTGCTTACAAAGCGGGAAGTGCCGGGGAGCTGTTTTTT. It translates to CSAYKAGSAGELFF.

In this sample, this clonotype turned up a few times. The rearrangement joins TRBV20-1 to TRBJ2-7; D not resolved. The ends were cut back, 1 base at V and 1 base at J, with 14 bases in the middle. The CDR3 covers 15 residues. Germline assignment: CDR1 DFQATT and CDR2 SNEGSKA (reference sequence). The CDR3, as DNA: TGCAGTGCTAGAGGGAGCGCAGATTCTTCCTACGAGCAGTACTTC. It translates to CSARGSADSSYEQYF.

The chain couples TRBV2 to TRBJ2-7, with D possibly TRBD2 on 5 matching bases. Between the trimmed V and J ends, which lost 7 bases and 7 bases, there was a span of 26 bases. Looked up from germline, CDR1 is SNHLY and CDR2 is FYNNEI. This CDR3 has 16 amino acids. CDR3 sequence: CASTYNPDYIPTEQYF. The CDR3 nucleotides are TGTGCCAGCACCTATAATCCCGACTACATTCCTACGGAGCAGTACTTC.

Ten or more counts support this clonotype. The chain recombines TRBV10-1 with TRBJ2-7; TRBD2 matches 13 bases. The ends lost 3 bases at V and 3 bases at J; junction bases unmatched: 5. Germline CDR1 reads WNHNN; CDR2 reads SYGVQD (reference sequence). This CDR3 is 16 amino acids long. CDR3 sequence: CASSDQRTSGSYEQYF. The CDR3 coding sequence is TGCGCCAGCAGTGATCAAAGGACTAGCGGGAGCTACGAGCAGTACTTC.

This clonotype appeared many times. The rearrangement uses TRBV7-9 and TRBJ1-1, with 9 bases fitting TRBD1. The CDR3 sequence is 15 residues long. Trimming removed 1 base from V and 8 bases from J; junction bases left unmatched: 8. Germline V gene lookup returns CDR1 SEHNR and CDR2 FQNEAQ (reference sequence). The CDR3 DNA reads as TGTGCCAGCAGCTTAGGAGGTAACAGGGGGCCCGAAGCTTTCTTT. Translated, it gives CASSLGGNRGPEAFF.

The CDR3 DNA follows: TGTGCCACCAGCAGAGATCTTCAGGGCAGGGGCAATCAGCCCCAGCATTTT. Translated, it gives CATSRDLQGRGNQPQHF. The chain uses TRBV15 and TRBJ1-5; D is perhaps TRBD1 (5 bases). In germline, CDR1 is LNHNV, CDR2 YYDKDF (reference sequence). Between the trimmed V and J ends, which lost 0 bases and 2 bases, there was a span of 14 bases. There are 17 residues in the CDR3.

This clonotype was seen ten or more times. This chain joins TRBV5-6 and TRBJ2-1; 9 bases line up with TRBD2. Germline V CDR1 and CDR2: SGHDT, YYEEEE. Trimming at V came to 5 bases and at J to 3 bases, leaving 9 bases not matched to a gene. The CDR3 runs to 16 residues. The CDR3 spells CASRSNSGSFYNEQFF. In DNA, the CDR3 is TGTGCCAGCAGATCGAATAGCGGGAGCTTCTACAATGAGCAGTTCTTC. Filled out from reference TRBV5-6 and TRBJ2-1, the complete variable domain reads DAGVTQSPTHLIKTRGQQVTLRCSPKSGHDTVSWYQQALGQGPQFIFQYYEEEERQRGNFPDRFSGHQFPNYSSELNVNALLLGDSALYLCASRSNSGSFYNEQFFGPGTRLTVL.